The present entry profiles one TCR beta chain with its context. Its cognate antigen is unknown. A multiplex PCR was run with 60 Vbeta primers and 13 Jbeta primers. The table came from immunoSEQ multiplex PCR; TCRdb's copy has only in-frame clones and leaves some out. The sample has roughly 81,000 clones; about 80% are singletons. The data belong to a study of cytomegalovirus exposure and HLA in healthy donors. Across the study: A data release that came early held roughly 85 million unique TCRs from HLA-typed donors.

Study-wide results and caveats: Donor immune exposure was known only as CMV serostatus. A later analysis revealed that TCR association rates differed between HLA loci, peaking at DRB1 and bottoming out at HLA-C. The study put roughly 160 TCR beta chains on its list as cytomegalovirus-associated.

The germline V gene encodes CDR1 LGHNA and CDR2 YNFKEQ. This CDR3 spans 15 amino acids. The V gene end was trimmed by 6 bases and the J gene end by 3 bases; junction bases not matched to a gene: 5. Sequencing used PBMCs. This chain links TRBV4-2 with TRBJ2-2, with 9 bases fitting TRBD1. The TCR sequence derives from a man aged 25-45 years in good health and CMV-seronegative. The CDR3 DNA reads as TGTGCCAGCAGTCTGGGACAGGGATACACCGGGGAGCTGTTTTTT. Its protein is CASSLGQGYTGELFF.